The clone carrying this T cell receptor beta chain turned up a few times. Its antigen is not identified. This entry belongs to a study of vaccination effects on CD4 cells after COVID-19. Study-wide results and caveats: In vaccinees who were healthy, merely 1 out of 255 vaccine-induced clones cross-reacted with common cold coronaviruses. Convalescent patients in the study were few, and early post-infection timepoints were absent.

Sequencing used immunoSEQ multiplex PCR; TCRdb keeps in-frame clones, though not all of them. The sample lists approximately 76,000 clones; under 80% were seen once. Germline lookup yields CDR1 SGDLS and CDR2 YYNGEE. The CDR3 loop spans 15 amino acids. Trimming shortened V by 0 bases and J by 8 bases, and 17 bases separated the two germline ends. Viral peptide pool expansion of antigen-specific CD4+ T cells preceded sequencing in the ViraFEST assay. Culture proceeded for more than 8 days, and CD4+ T cells were then isolated. The vaccine recipients had no prior SARS-CoV-2 infection, with negative nucleocapsid antibodies. On both days 3 and 7, half of the culture medium was replaced with IL-2 medium.

This receptor was obtained from a human donor who received a COVID-19 vaccine. The chain recombines TRBV9 with TRBJ1-2; maybe TRBD1 (5 bases). This specimen consisted of CD4+ T cells from PBMCs cultured with SARS-CoV-2 spike peptides, obtained before COVID-19 vaccination. The CDR3 is CASSVGSGALGGYTF. Here the CDR3 DNA reads TGTGCCAGCAGCGTAGGTAGTGGGGCGCTGGGGGGCTACACCTTC.